The rows below give T cell receptor beta chains drawn from one sample of a study of shared clonotypes between healthy human individuals. This table comes from immunoSEQ multiplex PCR, and its TCRdb copy is limited to in-frame clones, with some not included. The table lists 98,000 or so clones, 68% of them singletons. Sequenced material: memory CD8+ T cells sorted from blood. The receptors stem from a woman in her twenties or thirties in good health. CDR3s include the opening cysteine and the closing phenylalanine or tryptophan. A D gene is named only where the DNA matches it firmly. Only some rows state a clone size, as once, few, many or a class for expanded clones.

J | size | V | D | CDR3 | DNA
TRBJ2-7 | - | TRBV6-6 | - | CASSYSATQKGEQYF | TGTGCCAGCAGTTACTCGGCGACCCAAAAGGGCGAGCAGTACTTC
TRBJ2-3 | - | TRBV5-4 | TRBD2 | CASSPWRETDTQYF | TGTGCCAGCAGCCCTTGGCGGGAGACAGATACGCAGTATTTT
TRBJ2-2 | many | TRBV6-4 | TRBD2 | CASSELAGDDTGELFF | TGTGCCAGCAGCGAACTAGCGGGAGATGACACCGGGGAGCTGTTTTTT
TRBJ1-1 | few | TRBV19 | TRBD1 | CASRDREGGPEAFF | TGTGCCAGTAGGGACAGGGAGGGAGGCCCTGAAGCTTTCTTT
TRBJ1-2 | - | TRBV5-6 | TRBD1 | CASSLRWTGYGYTF | TGTGCCAGCAGCTTGCGTTGGACAGGGTATGGCTACACCTTC
TRBJ2-7 | many | TRBV6-1 | TRBD2 | CASDSGTSGPYEQYF | TGTGCCAGTGATTCCGGGACTAGCGGGCCCTACGAGCAGTACTTC
TRBJ2-7 | - | TRBV7-9 | - | CASSLRGRGADEQYF | TGTGCCAGCAGCTTGAGGGGACGGGGGGCGGACGAGCAGTACTTC
TRBJ2-7 | - | TRBV25-1 | - | CASSDRAYEQYF | TGTGCCAGCAGTGATCGGGCCTACGAGCAGTACTTC
TRBJ2-2 | - | TRBV10-1 | - | CASSERRDSNTGELFF | TGCGCCAGCAGTGAGAGGCGAGACTCAAACACCGGGGAGCTGTTTTTT
TRBJ1-1 | - | TRBV19 | - | CASSILTLNTEAFF | TGTGCCAGTAGTATATTGACCTTGAACACTGAAGCTTTCTTT
TRBJ2-3 | - | TRBV6-5 | - | CASRIADTQYF | TGTGCCAGCAGAATAGCTGATACGCAGTATTTT
TRBJ2-1 | - | TRBV28 | - | CASTHYVRGNEQFF | TGTGCCAGCACACATTACGTAAGAGGCAATGAGCAGTTCTTC
TRBJ2-1 | - | TRBV7-6 | TRBD2 | CASALAHYNEQFF | TGTGCCAGCGCACTAGCGCACTACAATGAGCAGTTCTTC
TRBJ2-7 | - | TRBV5-4 | - | CASSPTGRDSYEQYF | TGTGCCAGCAGCCCCACCGGCAGGGACTCCTACGAGCAGTACTTC
TRBJ2-1 | - | TRBV5-1 | TRBD2 | CASSIASGGYEQFF | TGCGCCAGCAGCATCGCTAGCGGGGGCTATGAGCAGTTCTTC
TRBJ2-7 | - | TRBV27 | TRBD2 | CASKVAGGGTYEQYF | TGTGCCAGCAAGGTAGCGGGAGGAGGGACCTACGAGCAGTACTTC
TRBJ2-7 | once | TRBV6-1 | TRBD2 | CASSTSARITYEQYF | TGTGCCAGCAGCACTAGCGCTAGAATTACCTACGAGCAGTACTTC
TRBJ2-7 | - | TRBV6-4 | - | CASNTGETNEQYF | TGTGCCAGCAATACCGGGGAGACAAACGAGCAGTACTTC
TRBJ1-2 | - | TRBV7-8 | - | CASSLDRLSGDYGYTF | TGTGCCAGCAGCTTAGACCGTCTTTCAGGGGACTATGGCTACACCTTC
TRBJ2-7 | - | TRBV19 | - | CASSIVHSPYEQYF | TGTGCCAGTAGTATAGTGCACAGCCCCTACGAGCAGTACTTC
TRBJ2-3 | - | TRBV15 | - | CATSSHGESTDTQYF | TGTGCCACCAGCTCACACGGGGAAAGCACAGATACGCAGTATTTT
TRBJ1-5 | - | TRBV28 | TRBD1 | CASSFWTGGFQPQHF | TGTGCCAGCAGTTTTTGGACAGGGGGGTTTCAGCCCCAGCATTTT
TRBJ2-7 | - | TRBV6-6 | - | CASSYSGGGSYEQYF | TGTGCCAGCAGTTACTCGGGGGGCGGTTCTTACGAGCAGTACTTC
TRBJ2-7 | - | TRBV13 | - | CASSSSGLNYEQYF | TGTGCCAGCAGCTCCTCAGGACTAAACTACGAGCAGTACTTC
TRBJ1-1 | many | TRBV23-1 | TRBD1 | CARAGGGTEAFF | TGCGCCAGGGCAGGGGGAGGCACTGAAGCTTTCTTT
TRBJ1-1 | - | TRBV27 | - | CASRPHRANTEAFF | TGTGCCAGCAGGCCACACAGGGCTAACACTGAAGCTTTCTTT
TRBJ2-7 | once | TRBV28 | - | CARDLDRSYEQYF | TGTGCCAGGGACCTAGACAGGTCCTACGAGCAGTACTTC
TRBJ1-3 | - | TRBV28 | - | CASRKKLGFRDTIYF | TGTGCCAGCAGAAAAAAGCTTGGTTTCCGGGACACCATATATTTT
TRBJ1-4 | - | TRBV28 | - | CASSFTSGAQLLGEKLFF | TGTGCCAGCAGTTTTACTTCCGGGGCGCAACTATTAGGCGAAAAACTGTTTTTT
TRBJ1-2 | - | TRBV28 | - | CASRAPGLRGYTF | TGTGCCAGCAGAGCCCCGGGACTTCGTGGCTACACCTTC
TRBJ1-4 | many | TRBV5-4 | TRBD1 | CASSLATGGFSNEKLFF | TGTGCCAGCAGCTTGGCGACAGGGGGCTTCTCTAATGAAAAACTGTTTTTT
TRBJ1-2 | - | TRBV5-8 | TRBD1 | CASSLQGSYGYTF | TGTGCCAGCAGCTTACAGGGGTCCTATGGCTATACCTTC
TRBJ1-5 | - | TRBV2 | TRBD1 | CASRAEGARNQPQHF | TGTGCCAGCAGGGCGGAGGGGGCTCGCAATCAGCCCCAGCATTTT
TRBJ2-7 | - | TRBV27 | - | CASRRTAPPSYEQYF | TGTGCCAGCAGGCGGACGGCGCCCCCCTCCTACGAGCAGTACTTC
TRBJ2-1 | - | TRBV4-1 | TRBD1 | CASSQDLTGQGTYNEQFF | TGCGCCAGCAGCCAAGATCTTACCGGACAGGGGACCTACAATGAGCAGTTCTTC
TRBJ2-7 | - | TRBV25-1 | TRBD1 | CASSGFMDRFYEQYF | TGTGCCAGCAGTGGATTTATGGACAGGTTCTACGAGCAGTACTTC
TRBJ2-4 | - | TRBV5-6 | TRBD1 | CASSFGTGRIQYF | TGTGCCAGCAGCTTTGGGACAGGACGAATTCAGTACTTC
TRBJ2-7 | many | TRBV2 | - | CASSPNPDYGSYEQYF | TGTGCCAGCAGTCCAAATCCGGACTATGGCTCCTACGAGCAGTACTTC
TRBJ2-5 | - | TRBV2 | - | CASSPTSFGETQYF | TGTGCCAGCAGTCCGACTAGTTTTGGGGAGACCCAGTACTTC
TRBJ2-7 | - | TRBV4-2 | - | CASSQARGYEQYF | TGTGCCAGCAGCCAAGCAAGGGGCTACGAGCAGTACTTC